This T cell receptor (beta chain) was captured in a study of blood T cell repertoires in COVID-19. Background on the study: COVID-19 samples from acute and convalescent phases originated in the United States, Italy and Spain.

Germline V gene data show CDR1 as LNHDA and CDR2 as SQIVND (reference sequence). V was pared by 5 bases and J by 6 bases, with 10 bases between. This CDR3 is 12 amino acids long. Across under 25 US areas, participants ranged in age from 18 to 89 years. Exposed study participants had met a COVID-19 case within 2 weeks before entry. Clones were read by immunoSEQ multiplex PCR, and TCRdb kept only the in-frame ones, dropping some. The sample has around 270,000 clones, roughly 88% seen once. The receptor comes from a middle-aged woman who had been exposed to COVID-19. V gene TRBV19 combines with J gene TRBJ1-2; D perhaps matches TRBD1 (5 bases). The sequenced sample consisted of PBMCs or T cells enriched from blood (not recorded which). The DNA of the CDR3 is TGTGCCAGTAGTTTCCTGACAGATGGCTACACCTTC. Its translation: CASSFLTDGYTF.